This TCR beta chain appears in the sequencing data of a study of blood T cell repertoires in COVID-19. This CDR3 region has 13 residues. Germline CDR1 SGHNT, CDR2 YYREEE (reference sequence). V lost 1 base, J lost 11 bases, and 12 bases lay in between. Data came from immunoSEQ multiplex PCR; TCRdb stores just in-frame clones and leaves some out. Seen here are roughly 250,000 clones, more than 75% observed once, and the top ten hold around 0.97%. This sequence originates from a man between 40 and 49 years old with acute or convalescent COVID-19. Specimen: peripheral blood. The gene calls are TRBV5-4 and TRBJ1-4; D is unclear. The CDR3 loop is CASSLLPREKLFF. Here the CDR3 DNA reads TGTGCCAGCAGCTTGCTACCAAGGGAGAAACTGTTTTTT.